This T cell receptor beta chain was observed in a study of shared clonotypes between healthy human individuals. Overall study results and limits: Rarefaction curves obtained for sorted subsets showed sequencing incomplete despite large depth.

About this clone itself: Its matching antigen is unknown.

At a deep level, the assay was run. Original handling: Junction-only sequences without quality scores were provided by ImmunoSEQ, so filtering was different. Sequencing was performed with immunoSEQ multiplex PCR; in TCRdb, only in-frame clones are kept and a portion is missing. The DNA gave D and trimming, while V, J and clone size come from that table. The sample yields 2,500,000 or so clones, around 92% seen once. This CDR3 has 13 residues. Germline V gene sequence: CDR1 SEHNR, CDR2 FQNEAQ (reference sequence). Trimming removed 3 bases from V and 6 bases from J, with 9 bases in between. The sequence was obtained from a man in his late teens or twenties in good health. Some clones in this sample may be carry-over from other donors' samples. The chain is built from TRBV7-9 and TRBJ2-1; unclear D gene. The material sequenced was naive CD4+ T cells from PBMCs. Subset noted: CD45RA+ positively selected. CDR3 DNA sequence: TGTGCCAGCAGCTTCCAGGTTACCAATGAGCAGTTCTTC. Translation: CASSFQVTNEQFF.